The 18 T cell receptor beta chains reported below all come from one sample, sequenced in a study. TCRdb called the 5' RACE reads again in MiXCR, with one record for every CDR3 protein. Seen here are some 62,000 distinct CDR3 sequences, 30% observed once, and the top ten hold 2% to 2.5%. The sequenced sample consisted of tumor-infiltrating naive CD4+ T cells sorted from the breast tumor. As for subset: naive CD4+ T cells, CD4+CD45RA+CD25-. The receptors were gathered from a female donor with breast cancer.

A word on this clonotype: A much larger clone differs from this one at a single base, so this may be a read error. In this CDR3 the conserved last residue, phenylalanine or tryptophan, is missing, so a read error is likely. The V and J genes are TRBV19 and TRBJ1-1; 7 bases match TRBD1. The CDR3 covers 14 residues. Germline assignment: CDR1 LNHDA and CDR2 SQIVND (reference sequence). The ends lost 6 bases at V and 5 bases at J; junction bases unmatched: 9. CDR3 sequence: CASSLNNRGTEAFL. The CDR3 DNA reads TGTGCCAGTAGCCTAAATAACAGGGGTACTGAAGCTTTCCTT.

This clonotype occurred a few times. The gene calls are TRBV15 and TRBJ2-3; D not certain. In germline, CDR1 is LNHNV, CDR2 YYDKDF (reference sequence). This CDR3 contains 14 residues. V lost 0 bases to trimming and J lost 12 bases, with 16 bases between them. Here the CDR3 DNA reads TGTGCCACCAGCAGAGATCGAGCGACGATAGTTCAGTATTTT. The encoded protein is CATSRDRATIVQYF.

This clonotype appeared a few times. The rearrangement uses TRBV20-1 and TRBJ2-7, with 11 bases aligning to TRBD2. V lost 5 bases to trimming and J lost 2 bases; unmatched junction nucleotides: 2. CDR3 length: 13 residues. From germline, CDR1 is DFQATT and CDR2 SNEGSKA (reference sequence). The CDR3: CSALAGGTYEQYF. Written as DNA, the CDR3 is TGCAGTGCTTTAGCGGGAGGGACCTACGAGCAGTACTTC.

This clonotype showed up just a few times. This chain joins TRBV12-3 or TRBV12-4 and TRBJ2-1; 12 bases align to TRBD2. J gave up 7 bases and V 6 bases, and 13 bases lay outside the gene matches. This CDR3 comprises 17 residues. The CDR3: CASSAYTLAGGGNEQFF. Here the CDR3 DNA reads TGTGCCAGCAGCGCATACACGCTAGCGGGAGGGGGAAATGAGCAGTTCTTC.

This clonotype was seen many times. The chain uses TRBV6-5 and TRBJ2-1; tentatively, D is TRBD1 (6 bases). Germline assignment: CDR1 MNHEY and CDR2 SVGAGI. Deletions cut 5 bases from V and 1 base from J, with 9 bases between. The CDR3 covers 14 residues. This chain's CDR3 is CASSRTVSYNEQFF. DNA for the CDR3: TGTGCCAGCAGTCGGACAGTTTCCTACAATGAGCAGTTCTTC.

This chain connects TRBV12-3 or TRBV12-4 to TRBJ2-5; either TRBD1 or TRBD2 may fit D (5 bases each). Between the trimmed V and J ends, which lost 5 bases and 5 bases, there was a span of 15 bases. The CDR3 extends over 14 amino acids. The CDR3 coding sequence is TGTGCCAGCAGTGAGTGGGGCCGCGGGGAGACCCAGTACTTC. Translation: CASSEWGRGETQYF.

This clonotype has at least ten counts. The genes are TRBV20-1 and TRBJ2-3; 8 bases are shared with TRBD2. CDR1 and CDR2 from the germline V gene are DFQATT and SNEGSKA (reference sequence). Trimming took 0 bases from V and 4 from J; bases not matched to a gene: 12. This CDR3 contains 17 residues. For the CDR3, the DNA is TGCAGTGCTAGAGATCAGCAGGGGACTAGGATCGCAGATACGCAGTATTTT. Its translation is CSARDQQGTRIADTQYF.

Remarks on this clonotype: With a much larger clone just one base away, this may be a read error. The J gene is TRBJ2-7, the V gene TRBV20-1; the D gene could be TRBD1 or TRBD2 (5 bases each). The V gene's germline CDR1 is DFQATT and CDR2 SNEGSKA (reference sequence). CDR3 length equals 15 residues. Between the trimmed V and J ends, which lost 2 bases and 2 bases, there was a span of 16 bases. CDR3 bases: TGCAGTGCTAGATGGGACCCCAATCTCACCTACGAGCAGTACTTC. Translated, it gives CSARWDPNLTYEQYF.

This clonotype was detected many times. CDR3 DNA: TGCGCCAGCAGCTCCTCTTCTGGGGCCAACGTCCTGACTTTC. This codes for CASSSSSGANVLTF. The chain is built from TRBV5-1 and TRBJ2-6; D gene unclear. The CDR3 sequence is 14 residues long. Trimming cost V 3 bases and J 1 base, with 5 bases left between them. Germline loops: CDR1 SGHRS, CDR2 YFSETQ.

Many counts were recorded for this clonotype. J is TRBJ2-7 and V is TRBV20-1; TRBD2 matches 11 bases. There are 15 residues in the CDR3. V shed 3 bases and J 6 bases; nucleotides not matched to a gene: 10. The germline V gene encodes CDR1 DFQATT and CDR2 SNEGSKA (reference sequence). CDR3 nucleotide sequence: TGCAGTGCTAGGAAGACTAGCGGGAATTTAGGCGAGCAGTACTTC. This sequence encodes CSARKTSGNLGEQYF.

The rearrangement joins TRBV5-4 to TRBJ2-3; maybe TRBD1 (6 bases). There are 15 residues in the CDR3. Germline V gene lookup returns CDR1 SGHNT and CDR2 YYREEE (reference sequence). V was trimmed by 0 bases and J by 1 base, leaving 9 bases between them. The CDR3 sequence is CASSLAQGGTDTQYF. In DNA form, the CDR3 reads TGTGCCAGCAGCTTGGCACAGGGTGGCACAGATACGCAGTATTTT.

This clonotype was recorded a few times. This chain uses TRBV6-1 with TRBJ1-6; D is unresolved. This CDR3 region has 12 residues. V was shortened by 6 bases and J by 12 bases, with 12 bases between the two germline ends. The V gene's germline CDR1 is MNHNS and CDR2 SASEGT. The CDR3 reads CASSDFRLPLHF. The CDR3 DNA is TGTGCCAGCAGCGACTTTCGGTTACCCCTCCACTTT.

This clonotype appeared a few times. This rearrangement joins TRBV5-1 to TRBJ2-1; 11 nucleotides align to TRBD2. Germline loops: CDR1 SGHRS, CDR2 YFSETQ. This CDR3 is 14 amino acids long. Unmatched junction bases numbered 5, after V lost 2 bases and J lost 10 bases. The CDR3, as DNA: TGCGCCAGCAGCTTAACTAGCGGGAGTGAAGAGCAGTTCTTC. It yields the protein CASSLTSGSEEQFF.

The chain employs TRBV7-2 and TRBJ1-2, with 9 bases that match TRBD1. The trim removed 5 bases at V and 5 bases at J, leaving 6 bases unmatched. Germline V gene sequence: CDR1 SGHTA, CDR2 FQGNSA. This CDR3 has 14 residues. The CDR3 here is CASSTRDREYGYTF. The CDR3 coding sequence is TGTGCCAGCAGCACCCGGGACAGGGAATATGGCTACACCTTC.

This clonotype has a count of ten or more. The gene calls are TRBV7-3 and TRBJ1-6, with 9 bases fitting TRBD1. V was clipped by 5 bases and J by 8 bases; unmatched bases: 1. The CDR3 sequence is 13 residues long. The V gene's germline CDR1 is SGHTA and CDR2 FQGTGA. CDR3 DNA sequence: TGTGCCAGCAGCCGGGACAGGGATTCACCCCTCCACTTT. Translation: CASSRDRDSPLHF.

The chain couples TRBV20-1 to TRBJ1-5, with 8 bases identical to TRBD1. This CDR3 region has 15 residues. Trimming at V came to 6 bases and at J to 3 bases, leaving 10 bases not matched to a gene. Germline V gene lookup returns CDR1 DFQATT and CDR2 SNEGSKA (reference sequence). The CDR3 coding sequence is TGCAGTGCGAGCCCAGGGGGCCGGAACAATCAGCCCCAGCATTTT. Protein sequence: CSASPGGRNNQPQHF.

The chain has TRBV7-3 and TRBJ2-7, with D unclear. The CDR3 has 13 residues. V lost 5 bases to trimming and J lost 4 bases, with 12 bases between them. Looked up from germline, CDR1 is SGHTA and CDR2 is FQGTGA. CDR3 nucleotides: TGTGCCAGCAGCCTTACGGACGGTTACGAGCAGTACTTC. Protein product: CASSLTDGYEQYF.

This chain links TRBV7-9 with TRBJ2-1, with 11 bases fitting TRBD2. V lost 0 bases and J lost 6; bases outside the gene matches: 7. This CDR3 is 17 amino acids long. The V gene's germline CDR1 is SEHNR and CDR2 FQNEAQ (reference sequence). The CDR3 loop is CASSLALLAGAANEQFF. The CDR3 DNA follows: TGTGCCAGCAGCTTAGCGTTACTAGCGGGGGCCGCCAATGAGCAGTTCTTC.